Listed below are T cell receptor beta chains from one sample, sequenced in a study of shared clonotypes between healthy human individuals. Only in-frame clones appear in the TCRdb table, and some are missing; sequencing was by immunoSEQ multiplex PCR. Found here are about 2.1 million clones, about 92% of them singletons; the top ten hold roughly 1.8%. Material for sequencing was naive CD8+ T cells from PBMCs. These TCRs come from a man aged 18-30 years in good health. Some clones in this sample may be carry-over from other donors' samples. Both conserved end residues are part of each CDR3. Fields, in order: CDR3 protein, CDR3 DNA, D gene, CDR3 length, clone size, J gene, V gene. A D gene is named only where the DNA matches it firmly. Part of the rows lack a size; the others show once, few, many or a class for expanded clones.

CDR3: CASSHFGTSGSFGELFF
DNA: TGCGCCAGCAGCCATTTCGGGACTAGCGGATCATTCGGGGAGCTGTTTTTT
D: TRBD2
length: 17
size: NA
J: TRBJ2-2
V: TRBV4-3

CDR3: CASSLYTGELFF
DNA: TGCGCCAGCAGTTTGTACACCGGGGAGCTGTTTTTT
D: NA
length: 12
size: NA
J: TRBJ2-2
V: TRBV10-2

CDR3: CASSPRGPRGYTF
DNA: TGTGCCAGTAGTCCCCGCGGGCCCCGGGGCTACACCTTC
D: NA
length: 13
size: NA
J: TRBJ1-2
V: TRBV19

CDR3: CASSSLTGITEAFF
DNA: TGTGCCAGCAGTTCACTGACAGGGATCACTGAAGCTTTCTTT
D: TRBD1
length: 14
size: once
J: TRBJ1-1
V: TRBV27

CDR3: CASSSLAGGGEDTQYF
DNA: TGTGCCAGCAGTTCTTTAGCGGGAGGAGGGGAAGATACGCAGTATTTT
D: TRBD2
length: 16
size: NA
J: TRBJ2-3
V: TRBV28

CDR3: CASSDRHLPDTQYF
DNA: TGTGCCAGCAGCGATCGTCACTTACCAGATACGCAGTATTTT
D: NA
length: 14
size: NA
J: TRBJ2-3
V: TRBV11-2

CDR3: CASSLGEAGRNEKLFF
DNA: TGTGCCAGCAGCTTAGGCGAAGCGGGTCGGAATGAAAAACTGTTTTTT
D: NA
length: 16
size: few
J: TRBJ1-4
V: TRBV13

CDR3: CASSLTGGPFEQFF
DNA: TGTGCCAGCAGCTTGACGGGAGGGCCTTTTGAGCAGTTCTTC
D: TRBD2
length: 14
size: NA
J: TRBJ2-1
V: TRBV5-8

CDR3: CALRGYLTDTQYF
DNA: TGTGCCTTAAGGGGGTATCTCACAGATACGCAGTATTTT
D: NA
length: 13
size: NA
J: TRBJ2-3
V: TRBV10-3

CDR3: CASSSSRDLYNEQFF
DNA: TGTGCCAGCAGCTCCTCGCGGGACCTCTACAATGAGCAGTTCTTC
D: NA
length: 15
size: NA
J: TRBJ2-1
V: TRBV7-3

CDR3: CASSIWGVAATEAFF
DNA: TGTGCCAGTAGTATCTGGGGGGTTGCAGCGACTGAAGCTTTCTTT
D: NA
length: 15
size: NA
J: TRBJ1-1
V: TRBV19

CDR3: CASSAGGLSYEQYF
DNA: TGCGCCAGCAGTGCAGGGGGTCTCTCCTACGAGCAGTACTTC
D: TRBD1
length: 14
size: once
J: TRBJ2-7
V: TRBV5-1

CDR3: CASSGPQSSPNNEQFF
DNA: TGTGCCAGCAGCGGACCCCAGAGCTCGCCCAACAATGAGCAGTTCTTC
D: NA
length: 16
size: NA
J: TRBJ2-1
V: TRBV9

CDR3: CASSAPGTEINTGELFF
DNA: TGTGCCAGCAGCGCTCCCGGGACAGAGATAAACACCGGGGAGCTGTTTTTT
D: TRBD1
length: 17
size: few
J: TRBJ2-2
V: TRBV9

CDR3: CASSPRQGSYEQYF
DNA: TGCGCCAGCAGCCCAAGACAGGGCTCCTACGAGCAGTACTTC
D: TRBD1
length: 14
size: NA
J: TRBJ2-7
V: TRBV5-1

CDR3: CASSHQREGLGGELFF
DNA: TGTGCCAGCAGCCATCAGCGGGAGGGCCTCGGCGGGGAGCTGTTTTTT
D: TRBD2
length: 16
size: NA
J: TRBJ2-2
V: TRBV7-3

CDR3: CASSQADYESDTQYF
DNA: TGTGCCAGCAGCCAAGCGGATTACGAGTCAGATACGCAGTATTTT
D: NA
length: 15
size: NA
J: TRBJ2-3
V: TRBV4-2

CDR3: CASSLTYAGVGTGELFF
DNA: TGCGCCAGCAGCCTCACCTACGCAGGGGTTGGCACCGGGGAGCTGTTTTTT
D: NA
length: 17
size: NA
J: TRBJ2-2
V: TRBV4-1

CDR3: CASTESGSWETQYF
DNA: TGTGCCAGCACCGAAAGCGGGAGCTGGGAGACCCAGTACTTC
D: TRBD2
length: 14
size: NA
J: TRBJ2-5
V: TRBV2

CDR3: CASSLARGRSYEQYF
DNA: TGTGCCAGCAGCTTAGCTCGGGGGAGATCCTACGAGCAGTACTTC
D: NA
length: 15
size: NA
J: TRBJ2-7
V: TRBV7-6

CDR3: CASSSGLAGEGELFF
DNA: TGTGCCAGCAGCTCGGGACTAGCGGGAGAAGGGGAGCTGTTTTTT
D: TRBD2
length: 15
size: NA
J: TRBJ2-2
V: TRBV9

CDR3: CSARTGATYEQYF
DNA: TGCAGCGCCCGAACAGGGGCCACCTACGAGCAGTACTTC
D: TRBD1
length: 13
size: NA
J: TRBJ2-7
V: TRBV29-1

CDR3: CASSLDRAGGPVVYF
DNA: TGTGCCAGCAGCTTAGATCGAGCGGGAGGGCCAGTGGTGTACTTC
D: TRBD2
length: 15
size: NA
J: TRBJ2-7
V: TRBV7-6

CDR3: CSVVTSGTYEQYF
DNA: TGCAGCGTTGTAACTAGCGGAACCTACGAGCAGTACTTC
D: TRBD2
length: 13
size: NA
J: TRBJ2-7
V: TRBV29-1

CDR3: CASSFLRHRTANTEAFF
DNA: TGTGCCAGCAGTTTTTTGCGGCACCGCACGGCGAACACTGAAGCTTTCTTT
D: NA
length: 17
size: NA
J: TRBJ1-1
V: TRBV27

CDR3: CAISAGDKSSYNEQFF
DNA: TGTGCCATCAGCGCGGGAGATAAGAGCTCCTACAATGAGCAGTTCTTC
D: TRBD2
length: 16
size: once
J: TRBJ2-1
V: TRBV10-3

CDR3: CASRTGLASTDTQYF
DNA: TGCGCCAGCAGGACCGGACTAGCCTCTACAGATACGCAGTATTTT
D: TRBD2
length: 15
size: NA
J: TRBJ2-3
V: TRBV5-1

CDR3: CASSLARSGGRETQYF
DNA: TGTGCCAGCAGCTTAGCGCGGTCAGGGGGCAGGGAGACCCAGTACTTC
D: TRBD1
length: 16
size: NA
J: TRBJ2-5
V: TRBV7-9

CDR3: CASSLTGIQETQYF
DNA: TGCGCCAGCAGCTTAACGGGCATCCAAGAGACCCAGTACTTC
D: NA
length: 14
size: NA
J: TRBJ2-5
V: TRBV4-3

CDR3: CASRRRSGSLTDTQYF
DNA: TGTGCCAGCAGGCGTCGCTCCGGGAGCTTAACAGATACGCAGTATTTT
D: NA
length: 16
size: NA
J: TRBJ2-3
V: TRBV28

CDR3: CASISARGLRETQYF
DNA: TGTGCCAGCATCTCGGCGCGAGGGCTAAGAGAGACTCAGTACTTC
D: NA
length: 15
size: NA
J: TRBJ2-5
V: TRBV2

CDR3: CASSQASGRGNEQFF
DNA: TGTGCCAGCAGCCAAGCCAGCGGGAGGGGCAATGAGCAGTTCTTC
D: TRBD2
length: 15
size: few
J: TRBJ2-1
V: TRBV14

CDR3: CASSPSGGPIFYEQYF
DNA: TGTGCCAGCAGCCCCTCCGGGGGGCCAATTTTCTACGAGCAGTACTTC
D: NA
length: 16
size: NA
J: TRBJ2-7
V: TRBV7-9

CDR3: CASGGSSSYNEQFF
DNA: TGTGCCAGTGGCGGATCGAGCTCCTACAATGAGCAGTTCTTC
D: NA
length: 14
size: NA
J: TRBJ2-1
V: TRBV6-5

CDR3: CASSPEVWTEAFF
DNA: TGTGCCAGCAGTCCGGAAGTCTGGACTGAAGCTTTCTTT
D: NA
length: 13
size: NA
J: TRBJ1-1
V: TRBV6-5

CDR3: CASSLLGGRDGYTF
DNA: TGTGCCAGCAGTTTATTAGGGGGCAGGGATGGCTACACCTTC
D: TRBD1
length: 14
size: NA
J: TRBJ1-2
V: TRBV27

CDR3: CASSLLREYSNQPQHF
DNA: TGTGCCAGCAGTTTACTAAGGGAATATAGCAATCAGCCCCAGCATTTT
D: NA
length: 16
size: NA
J: TRBJ1-5
V: TRBV28

CDR3: CASSIAGAPHTDTQYF
DNA: TGTGCCAGTAGTATAGCGGGGGCCCCGCACACAGATACGCAGTATTTT
D: NA
length: 16
size: NA
J: TRBJ2-3
V: TRBV19

CDR3: CASSLIGTSGAYEQYF
DNA: TGTGCCAGCAGTCTAATAGGGACTAGCGGGGCCTACGAGCAGTACTTC
D: TRBD2
length: 16
size: NA
J: TRBJ2-7
V: TRBV27

CDR3: CASSSREPGQFFPGELFF
DNA: TGTGCCAGCAGCTCCCGTGAACCGGGACAGTTCTTCCCCGGGGAGCTGTTTTTT
D: TRBD1
length: 18
size: NA
J: TRBJ2-2
V: TRBV11-2

CDR3: CASSSRTGMGEQYF
DNA: TGTGCCAGCAGTTCCCGGACAGGGATGGGGGAGCAGTACTTC
D: TRBD1
length: 14
size: NA
J: TRBJ2-7
V: TRBV27

CDR3: CASSLSATGANVLTF
DNA: TGTGCCAGCAGTTTATCGGCGACTGGGGCCAACGTCCTGACTTTC
D: NA
length: 15
size: NA
J: TRBJ2-6
V: TRBV28

CDR3: CASSLDRSNQPQHF
DNA: TGTGCCAGCAGTTTAGATAGGTCGAATCAGCCCCAGCATTTT
D: NA
length: 14
size: NA
J: TRBJ1-5
V: TRBV27

CDR3: CASSLGSGANVLTF
DNA: TGTGCCAGCAGTCTCGGGTCTGGGGCCAACGTCCTGACTTTC
D: NA
length: 14
size: NA
J: TRBJ2-6
V: TRBV27